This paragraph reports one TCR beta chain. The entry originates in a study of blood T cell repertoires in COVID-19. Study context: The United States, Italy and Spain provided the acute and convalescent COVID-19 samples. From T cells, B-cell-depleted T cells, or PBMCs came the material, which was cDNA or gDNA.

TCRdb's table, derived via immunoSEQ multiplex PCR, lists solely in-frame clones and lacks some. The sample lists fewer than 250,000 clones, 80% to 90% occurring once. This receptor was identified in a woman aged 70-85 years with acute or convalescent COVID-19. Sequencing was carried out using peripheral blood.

The CDR3 spells CASSFRGNYGYTF. Written as DNA, the CDR3 is TGTGCCAGCAGCTTTCGCGGTAACTATGGCTACACCTTC. This rearrangement joins TRBV7-9 to TRBJ1-2; D gene unclear. Trimming left V 3 bases short and J 1 base short, with 6 bases between. The length of the CDR3 is 13 residues. The germline V gene has CDR1 SEHNR and CDR2 FQNEAQ (reference sequence). Variable domain in full (rest from reference TRBV7-9 and TRBJ1-2): DTGVSQNPRHKITKRGQNVTFRCDPISEHNRLYWYRQTLGQGPEFLTYFQNEAQLEKSRLLSDRFSAERPKGSFSTLEIQRTEQGDSAMYLCASSFRGNYGYTFGSGTRLTVV.